This T cell receptor beta chain was identified during a study of regulatory T cells in long-lasting Graves disease. iRepertoire HTBI primers and Arm-PCR of CDR3 regions built TCR beta libraries. Each CDR3 protein gets one entry after TCRdb re-called the multiplex PCR reads with MiXCR. The table lists 360,000 or so distinct CDR3 sequences, about 12% of them singletons. This clonotype was observed at least ten times. The antigen remains unidentified. Time point specified: newly diagnosed GD, antithyroid drugs for less than 3 months. From RNA extracted from PBMCs, the TCR library was made. Study conclusions and caveats: Persistent patients shared thousands of public clonotypes among themselves. Newly diagnosed patients shared fewer, at about a thousand.

The CDR3 is 17 residues long. Germline CDR1 SGHVS, CDR2 FQNEAQ. V lost 5 bases, J lost 2 bases, and 13 bases stayed unmatched. These data were also filed under a second study, of T cells in Graves' hyperthyroidism and ophthalmopathy. That work contributes: Newly diagnosed patients aged 18 to 65 had hyperthyroidism of under 2 months' duration. Most thyroid clonotypes expanded above 0.001 were also detected in blood.

The chain employs TRBV7-8 and TRBJ2-3; 7 positions match TRBD2. This clonotype originated in a young woman with Graves disease. The sequencing used peripheral blood mononuclear cells (PBMCs), collected at new diagnosis, from a patient treated with antithyroid drugs. The CDR3 spells CASSRAGRGAITDTQYF. The CDR3 DNA sequence: TGTGCCAGCAGCCGAGCGGGGAGAGGGGCTATCACAGATACGCAGTATTTT.